These T cell receptor beta chains were read from a single sample in a study of CD8+ T cells in alopecia areata. TCRdb's table, derived via immunoSEQ multiplex PCR, lists solely in-frame clones and lacks some. The table lists about 200,000 clones, roughly three fifths of them singletons, with roughly 1.3% in the top ten. The sample was CD4+ T cells sorted from blood, taken at roughly week 49, from a patient treated with tofacitinib. Receptors originate from a human donor with alopecia areata. Both conserved end residues are part of each CDR3. The D gene is left open where the match is weak. Only part of the rows carry a size: once, few, many, or a class if the clone is expanded.

len	abundance	v_gene	j_gene	d_gene	CDR3aa	CDR3nt
13	NA	TRBV30	TRBJ2-2	NA	CAWSALNTGELFF	TGTGCCTGGAGTGCCTTGAACACCGGGGAGCTGTTTTTT
15	NA	TRBV25-1	TRBJ2-3	NA	CASSEFGLGADTQYF	TGTGCCAGCAGTGAATTTGGGCTGGGCGCAGATACGCAGTATTTT
14	NA	TRBV7-3	TRBJ1-2	NA	CASSLTPQGHGYTF	TGTGCCAGCAGCTTAACGCCGCAGGGGCATGGCTACACCTTC
11	NA	TRBV29-1	TRBJ1-2	NA	CSVGTVLGYTF	TGCAGCGTTGGAACAGTCCTGGGCTACACCTTC
17	few	TRBV5-5	TRBJ2-6	NA	CASSFGTLLSGANVLTF	TGTGCCAGCAGCTTTGGGACCCTCCTCTCTGGGGCCAACGTCCTGACTTTC
15	NA	TRBV6-6	TRBJ1-5	NA	CASSYVSGANQPQHF	TGTGCCAGCAGTTATGTCTCGGGGGCTAATCAGCCCCAGCATTTT
11	NA	TRBV4-3	TRBJ2-1	NA	CASSQGGEQFF	TGCGCCAGCAGCCAAGGGGGAGAGCAGTTCTTC
13	NA	TRBV6-1	TRBJ2-7	NA	CASRDTNSYEQYF	TGTGCCAGCAGAGACACCAACTCCTACGAGCAGTACTTC
13	NA	TRBV27	TRBJ1-1	TRBD1	CASRQGLNTEAFF	TGTGCCAGCCGACAGGGATTGAACACTGAAGCTTTCTTT
17	NA	TRBV5-4	TRBJ1-6	NA	CASSLAGGGRLGSPLHF	TGTGCCAGCAGCTTGGCCGGAGGCGGGCGTTTGGGTTCACCCCTCCACTTT
16	NA	TRBV5-1	TRBJ2-2	TRBD1	CASSWGQSPAPGELFF	TGCGCCAGCAGCTGGGGACAGTCCCCGGCCCCCGGGGAGCTGTTTTTT
16	few	TRBV7-8	TRBJ1-5	TRBD1	CASSPLGTGSNQPQHF	TGTGCCAGCAGCCCGCTCGGGACAGGGAGCAATCAGCCCCAGCATTTT
12	once	TRBV6-5	TRBJ1-2	TRBD1	CASRQGNYGYTF	TGTGCCAGCAGACAGGGGAACTATGGCTACACCTTC
13	few	TRBV2	TRBJ1-2	TRBD1	CASSPQGNYGYTF	TGTGCCAGCAGCCCACAGGGGAACTATGGCTACACCTTC
15	NA	TRBV7-6	TRBJ2-7	NA	CASSLGGDPSYEQYF	TGTGCCAGCAGCTTAGGAGGGGACCCATCCTACGAGCAGTACTTC
15	few	TRBV29-1	TRBJ2-1	NA	CSVALRMASGNEQFF	TGCAGCGTTGCTCTACGGATGGCAAGTGGCAATGAGCAGTTCTTC
14	NA	TRBV29-1	TRBJ1-1	NA	CSVHLGSLNTEAFF	TGCAGCGTTCATCTCGGGAGCTTGAACACTGAAGCTTTCTTT
16	once	TRBV29-1	TRBJ2-2	TRBD1	CSVRRQGRFDTGELFF	TGCAGCGTTCGCAGACAGGGAAGATTTGACACCGGGGAGCTGTTTTTT
12	NA	TRBV7-9	TRBJ2-7	NA	CASSVNGYEQYF	TGTGCCAGCAGCGTGAATGGTTACGAGCAGTACTTC
12	NA	TRBV11-2	TRBJ2-1	NA	CASSLSGNEQFF	TGTGCCAGCAGCTTAAGTGGGAATGAGCAGTTCTTC
14	NA	TRBV9	TRBJ2-2	NA	CASSASVLTGELFF	TGTGCCAGCAGCGCCTCCGTACTGACCGGGGAGCTGTTTTTT
12	NA	TRBV29-1	TRBJ2-5	NA	CSVVRGGETQYF	TGCAGCGTTGTCAGGGGTGGAGAGACCCAGTACTTC
12	few	TRBV6-6	TRBJ1-4	NA	CASSRTIEKLFF	TGTGCCAGCAGTCGGACAATTGAAAAACTGTTTTTT
13	once	TRBV25-1	TRBJ1-2	NA	CASSESNGYGYTF	TGTGCCAGCAGTGAATCGAACGGCTATGGCTACACCTTC
17	NA	TRBV27	TRBJ2-7	TRBD1	CASSRSAPDRVVYEQYF	TGTGCCAGCAGTCGGAGTGCGCCGGACAGGGTTGTCTACGAGCAGTACTTC
14	few	TRBV29-1	TRBJ1-1	TRBD1	CSAEDRGRGTEAFF	TGCAGCGCCGAGGACAGGGGCCGGGGCACTGAAGCTTTCTTT
12	NA	TRBV29-1	TRBJ1-4	NA	CSVGVGTEKLFF	TGCAGCGTTGGTGTAGGGACCGAAAAACTGTTTTTT
14	NA	TRBV19	TRBJ1-1	TRBD1	CASSIGTGPTEAFF	TGTGCCAGTAGCATAGGGACAGGGCCCACTGAAGCTTTCTTT
13	NA	TRBV2	TRBJ2-5	TRBD1	CASRDRGRETQYF	TGTGCCAGCAGGGACAGGGGGCGAGAGACCCAGTACTTC
15	NA	TRBV4-1	TRBJ1-5	NA	CASSQDPGHGQPQHF	TGCGCCAGCAGCCAAGATCCGGGGCACGGTCAGCCCCAGCATTTT
13	NA	TRBV7-3	TRBJ1-1	NA	CASSRRQGTEAFF	TGTGCCAGCAGCCGTCGACAAGGCACTGAAGCTTTCTTT
15	NA	TRBV9	TRBJ1-2	NA	CASSVEEGRGYGYTF	TGTGCCAGCAGCGTAGAGGAGGGTCGCGGCTATGGCTACACCTTC
14	NA	TRBV9	TRBJ1-2	NA	CASSVDQGSSGYTF	TGTGCCAGCAGCGTAGATCAGGGCTCCTCTGGCTACACCTTC
15	few	TRBV19	TRBJ1-3	NA	CASSIRPDRRNTIYF	TGTGCCAGTAGTATACGCCCCGACCGAAGAAACACCATATATTTT
13	NA	TRBV5-1	TRBJ2-7	NA	CASSFGLSYEQYF	TGCGCCAGCAGCTTTGGGCTTTCCTACGAGCAGTACTTC
13	NA	TRBV5-1	TRBJ2-7	NA	CASSLSLLYEQYF	TGCGCCAGCAGCCTAAGCCTACTCTACGAGCAGTACTTC
14	NA	TRBV29-1	TRBJ1-2	NA	CSVEAPGQLYGYTF	TGCAGCGTGGAAGCCCCGGGCCAGCTTTATGGCTACACCTTC
14	NA	TRBV18	TRBJ1-1	NA	CASSPRGQHTEAFF	TGTGCCAGCTCACCACGAGGACAGCACACTGAAGCTTTCTTT
13	NA	TRBV2	TRBJ2-1	NA	CASTRWATTEQFF	TGTGCCAGCACCCGATGGGCTACGACTGAGCAGTTCTTC
12	NA	TRBV29-1	TRBJ2-7	TRBD2	CSVSSGRHEQYF	TGCAGCGTTTCAAGCGGGAGACACGAGCAGTACTTC
15	few	TRBV6-1	TRBJ1-3	NA	CASSEVWGAGNTIYF	TGTGCCAGCAGTGAAGTCTGGGGGGCTGGAAACACCATATATTTT
14	NA	TRBV2	TRBJ2-7	NA	CASTTRGGSYEQYF	TGTGCCAGCACCACCCGAGGGGGCTCCTACGAGCAGTACTTC
12	few	TRBV29-1	TRBJ1-2	NA	CTVTGGNYGYTF	TGCACCGTAACGGGGGGTAACTATGGCTACACCTTC
13	NA	TRBV15	TRBJ1-5	NA	CATSSPGNQPQHF	TGTGCCACCAGCAGCCCAGGGAATCAGCCCCAGCATTTT
15	NA	TRBV5-5	TRBJ2-2	NA	CASSYRPLNTGELFF	TGTGCCAGCAGCTACCGTCCCCTGAACACCGGGGAGCTGTTTTTT
16	NA	TRBV10-3	TRBJ2-3	NA	CAISVGRGSSTDTQYF	TGTGCCATCAGTGTTGGACGGGGATCTAGCACAGATACGCAGTATTTT
16	few	TRBV5-6	TRBJ2-2	NA	CASSLVGIANTGELFF	TGTGCCAGCAGCTTGGTCGGGATCGCGAACACCGGGGAGCTGTTTTTT
11	NA	TRBV27	TRBJ2-3	NA	CASRTGEAQYF	TGTGCCAGCAGGACGGGTGAGGCGCAGTATTTT
14	NA	TRBV7-2	TRBJ2-5	NA	CASSHKWGRETQYF	TGTGCCAGCAGCCACAAATGGGGGAGGGAGACCCAGTACTTC
13	few	TRBV29-1	TRBJ1-1	NA	CSGGRGLNTEAFF	TGCAGCGGAGGTCGGGGATTGAACACTGAAGCTTTCTTT
15	NA	TRBV10-3	TRBJ2-3	NA	CAISESVGTTDTQYF	TGTGCCATCAGTGAGTCTGTAGGGACTACAGATACGCAGTATTTT